A single sample gave rise to the 9 T cell receptor beta chains below, sequenced in a study of beta chain features in type 1 diabetes. No antigen has been identified for these receptors. Since all of the isolated RNA was reverse transcribed, expressed TCRB transcripts were what got sequenced. The table came from immunoSEQ multiplex PCR; TCRdb's copy has only in-frame clones and leaves some out. The profile shows about 270,000 clones, about 13% of them singletons. Regarding the study as a whole: Significant though moderate, a shortening of TCRB CDR3s appeared in all four CD4+ subsets of Type 1 diabetes patients.

The sequenced sample consisted of naive CD4+ T cells from blood. These receptor sequences come from a man under 40 with type 1 diabetes.

CDR3 region: CASSQDGAGIEAFF. DNA for the CDR3: TGTGCCAGCAGCCAAGATGGGGCCGGAATTGAAGCTTTCTTT. The chain recombines TRBV4-2 with TRBJ1-1, with a possible D match to TRBD1 (5 bases). Germline V gene sequence: CDR1 LGHNA, CDR2 YNFKEQ. The CDR3 has 14 residues. V lost 0 bases, J lost 7 bases, and 12 bases lay in between.

This clone has more than one count but fewer than ten. The chain combines TRBV30 with TRBJ1-5, with a tentative D call TRBD1 (5 bases). The CDR3 spans 15 residues. V lost 1 base and J 3 bases, leaving 13 bases between the germline ends. CDR1 and CDR2 (germline): GTSNPN, SVGIG (reference sequence). CDR3 loop: CAWSGLGGFNQPQHF. CDR3 DNA sequence: TGTGCCTGGAGTGGACTCGGGGGGTTCAATCAGCCCCAGCATTTT.

This clone was seen a handful of times. V and J are TRBV27 and TRBJ1-3; 7 nucleotides agree with TRBD1. The V segment lost 5 bases and the J segment 4 bases; nucleotides outside the gene matches: 8. This CDR3 contains 15 residues. CDR1 MNHEY and CDR2 SMNVEV come from the germline V gene (reference sequence). CDR3 protein: CASSPRQGFGNTIYF. The CDR3 nucleotides are TGTGCCAGCAGTCCCCGACAGGGTTTCGGAAACACCATATATTTT.

The chain carries TRBV7-3 and TRBJ2-5; 9 bases line up with TRBD1. Trimming cost V 5 bases and J 5 bases; bases outside gene matches: 12. Per the germline V gene, CDR1 is SGHTA and CDR2 is FQGTGA. The CDR3 runs to 16 residues. The CDR3 DNA sequence: TGTGCCAGCAGCCCTGGAGACAGGGGGTACGCCGAGACCCAGTACTTC. Amino acid sequence: CASSPGDRGYAETQYF. Complete variable domain (other parts from reference TRBV7-3 and TRBJ2-5): GAGVSQTPSNKVTEKGKYVELRCDPISGHTALYWYRQSLGQGPEFLIYFQGTGAADDSGLPNDRFFAVRPEGSVSTLKIQRTERGDSAVYLCASSPGDRGYAETQYFGPGTRLLVL.

Only a few counts were recorded for this clone. The rearrangement uses TRBV19 and TRBJ2-7; D uncertain. Germline values: CDR1 LNHDA, CDR2 SQIVND (reference sequence). The length of the CDR3 is 13 residues. V was cut by 4 bases and J by 4 bases, with 11 bases left in between. Here the CDR3 reads CASSNNLLYEQYF. CDR3 sequence (DNA): TGTGCCAGTAGTAATAACCTACTTTACGAGCAGTACTTC.

This clone was seen more than once but under ten times. V gene TRBV6-1 combines with J gene TRBJ2-1; a weak D match, TRBD1 (6 bases). The CDR3 length is 14 residues. V was pared by 6 bases and J by 7 bases, with 16 bases between. CDR1 is MNHNS, CDR2 SASEGT, per germline. The CDR3, as DNA: TGTGCCAGCAGCCGAAGGGGGATTAGGAATGAGCAGTTCTTC. Translation gives CASSRRGIRNEQFF.

The DNA for the CDR3 is TGTGCCAGCGGACCAAAGGATATGGGAGTTGAGCAGTTCTTC. Its protein is CASGPKDMGVEQFF. The chain employs TRBV7-2 and TRBJ2-1; perhaps TRBD2 as D (5 bases). CDR1 is SGHTA, CDR2 FQGNSA, per germline. The CDR3 loop spans 14 amino acids. The germline V and J ends were trimmed by 8 bases and 9 bases, with 20 bases remaining between them.

The chain carries TRBV7-9 and TRBJ2-1; TRBD2 matches 7 bases. J was trimmed by 6 bases and V by 1 base; bases with no gene match: 3. Germline CDR1 is SEHNR and CDR2 is FQNEAQ (reference sequence). This CDR3 region has 14 residues. As DNA, the CDR3 is TGTGCCAGCAGCTTAGTACTAGCGATCAATGAGCAGTTCTTC. Residues: CASSLVLAINEQFF.

The chain carries TRBV11-1 and TRBJ2-5; TRBD1 matches 9 bases. V gave up 6 bases and J gave up 3 bases; unmatched junction bases: 5. CDR1 and CDR2 (germline): SGHAT, FQDESV (reference sequence). The CDR3 spans 14 residues. The CDR3 sequence is CASSQQGAKETQYF. CDR3 nucleotides: TGTGCCAGCAGTCAACAGGGGGCGAAAGAGACCCAGTACTTC.